This T cell receptor (beta chain) was sequenced for a study of T cell responses to AZD1222 COVID-19 vaccine. Notes on the study in general: Researchers report vaccine-associated CD4 TCRs spanning spike, with dominance at 160-218 and 743-854. White British people made up most donors, females outnumbered males, and clonal diversity was possibly underestimated.

Sequencing was performed with immunoSEQ multiplex PCR; in TCRdb, only in-frame clones are kept and a portion is missing. The sample lists roughly 110,000 clones, approximately 90% seen once, with around 4.5% in the top ten. On this clone: The antigen remains undetermined.

The TCR sequence derives from an adult in good health. The specimen comprised peripheral blood, sampled on day 0 of AZD1222 vaccination.

The CDR3 region is CASSSPAGTASEAFF. CDR3 DNA: TGTGCCAGCAGCTCCCCGGCCGGGACAGCCAGCGAAGCTTTCTTT. The rearrangement uses TRBV7-3 and TRBJ1-1, with TRBD1 identical over 7 bases. This CDR3 has 15 residues. From germline, CDR1 is SGHTA and CDR2 FQGTGA. With 4 bases clipped from V and 8 bases from J, the junction kept 13 bases outside the gene matches. Full variable domain (rest looked up from reference TRBV7-3 and TRBJ1-1): GAGVSQTPSNKVTEKGKYVELRCDPISGHTALYWYRQSLGQGPEFLIYFQGTGAADDSGLPNDRFFAVRPEGSVSTLKIQRTERGDSAVYLCASSSPAGTASEAFFGQGTRLTVV.